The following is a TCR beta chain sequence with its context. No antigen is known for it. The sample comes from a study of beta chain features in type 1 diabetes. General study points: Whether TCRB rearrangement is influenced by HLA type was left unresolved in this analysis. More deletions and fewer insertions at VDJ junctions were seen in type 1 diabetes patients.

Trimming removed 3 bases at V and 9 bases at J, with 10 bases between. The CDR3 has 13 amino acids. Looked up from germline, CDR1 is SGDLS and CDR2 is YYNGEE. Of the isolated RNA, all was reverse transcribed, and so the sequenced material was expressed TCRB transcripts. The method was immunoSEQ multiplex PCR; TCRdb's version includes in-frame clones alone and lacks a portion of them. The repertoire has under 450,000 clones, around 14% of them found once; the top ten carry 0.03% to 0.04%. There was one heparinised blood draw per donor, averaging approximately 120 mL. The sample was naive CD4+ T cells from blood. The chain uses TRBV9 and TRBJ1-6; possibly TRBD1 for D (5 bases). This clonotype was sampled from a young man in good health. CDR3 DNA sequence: TGTGCCAGCAGCGGAGGGGAGCGTTCACCCCTCCACTTT. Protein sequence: CASSGGERSPLHF.